This is a list of T cell receptor beta chains from one sample in a study of T-cell memory formation after mild COVID-19. TCRdb itself ran the 5' RACE reads through MiXCR, one entry per CDR3 protein. Found here are 350,000 to 450,000 distinct CDR3 sequences, 20% of them singletons; the top ten hold around 9.2%. Source material: PBMCs or a T cell subset sorted from them (not recorded which). These TCRs come from an adult woman who had mild COVID-19 (a few samples of this study predate the infection). Cell type and time point are not known. CDR3s include the opening cysteine and the closing phenylalanine or tryptophan. Fields, in order: clone size, D gene, J gene, V gene, CDR3 DNA, CDR3 protein. A D gene is named only where the DNA matches it firmly. A clone size is listed for some rows: how often the clone was seen (once, few, many), or a class if it is expanded.

clone_size: NA
d_call: NA
j_call: TRBJ1-1
v_call: TRBV19
cdr3_nt: TGTGCCAGTAGTACCCATCTGGGGGGCACTGAAGCTTTCTTT
cdr3_aa: CASSTHLGGTEAFF

clone_size: few
d_call: NA
j_call: TRBJ2-7
v_call: TRBV29-1
cdr3_nt: TGCAGCGTTGATGCAGGGACGTCCTACGAGCAGTACTTC
cdr3_aa: CSVDAGTSYEQYF

clone_size: many
d_call: NA
j_call: TRBJ2-1
v_call: TRBV5-1
cdr3_nt: TGCGCCAGCAGCTCGACAGATTCCTACAATGAGCAGTTCTTC
cdr3_aa: CASSSTDSYNEQFF

clone_size: NA
d_call: TRBD1
j_call: TRBJ2-7
v_call: TRBV15
cdr3_nt: TGTGCCACCAGCAGTAGGGACAGGATCTACGAGCAGTACTTC
cdr3_aa: CATSSRDRIYEQYF

clone_size: NA
d_call: TRBD2
j_call: TRBJ2-1
v_call: TRBV7-8
cdr3_nt: TGTGCCAGCAGCTCCCATTCTGGGACTAGCGGGTACAATGAGCAGTTCTTC
cdr3_aa: CASSSHSGTSGYNEQFF

clone_size: few
d_call: TRBD2
j_call: TRBJ2-3
v_call: TRBV29-1
cdr3_nt: TGCAGCGTTATAGCGGGAGTTGATACGCAGTATTTT
cdr3_aa: CSVIAGVDTQYF

clone_size: NA
d_call: TRBD1
j_call: TRBJ1-1
v_call: TRBV28
cdr3_nt: TGTGCCAGCAGTTCCACAGGGGGCCGGAACGTGAAAGCGTACACTGAAGCTTTCTTT
cdr3_aa: CASSSTGGRNVKAYTEAFF

clone_size: few
d_call: NA
j_call: TRBJ1-2
v_call: TRBV7-9
cdr3_nt: TGTGCCAGCAGCTTGGGACCGCCTGGGAATTTC
cdr3_aa: CASSLGPPGNF

clone_size: NA
d_call: TRBD1
j_call: TRBJ2-7
v_call: TRBV7-2
cdr3_nt: TGTGCCAGCAGCCAAAATAGCCGGGACAGCTCCTACGAGCAGTACTTC
cdr3_aa: CASSQNSRDSSYEQYF

clone_size: NA
d_call: TRBD1
j_call: TRBJ2-7
v_call: TRBV2
cdr3_nt: TGTGCCAGCAGGATCACAGGGGGCGAGCAGTACTTC
cdr3_aa: CASRITGGEQYF

clone_size: few
d_call: NA
j_call: TRBJ2-3
v_call: TRBV30
cdr3_nt: TGTGCCTGGTGCTCGGGGAGGTCAGATACGCAGTATTTT
cdr3_aa: CAWCSGRSDTQYF